The clone carrying this TCR beta chain showed up just a few times. No antigen is known for it. The data originate from a study of regulatory T cells in long-lasting Graves disease. Notes on the study in general: Persistent Graves' patients possessed reduced TCR diversity relative to recently diagnosed ones.

Germline CDR1 and CDR2: SGHRS and YFSETQ. The CDR3 is 15 amino acids. Trimming shortened V by 1 base and J by 3 bases, and 10 bases separated the two germline ends. Researchers made TCR beta libraries by using iRepertoire HTBI primers and running Arm-PCR on CDR3 regions. Source study methods: Samples jointly harbored roughly 60 TRBV and some 13 TRBJ segments. MiXCR, run by TCRdb on the multiplex PCR reads, gives a single entry per CDR3 protein. TCRdb, not the original authors, processed these V and J calls. This sample has about 360,000 distinct CDR3 sequences, with roughly 17% found just once. Noted time point: newly diagnosed GD, antithyroid drugs for less than 3 months. RNA from PBMCs was the source of the TCR library. These data were also reused for a study on T cells in Graves' hyperthyroidism and ophthalmopathy.

The receptor was derived from a woman younger than 35 with Graves disease. This chain connects TRBV5-1 to TRBJ2-2, with a tentative D call TRBD1 (5 bases). Source: peripheral blood mononuclear cells (PBMCs), taken at new diagnosis, from a patient treated with antithyroid drugs. CDR3 region: CASSLTGEHTGELFF. CDR3 sequence (DNA): TGCGCCAGCAGCTTGACAGGAGAACACACCGGGGAGCTGTTTTTT.